The clone carrying this T cell receptor (beta chain) was recorded a few times. TCR beta CDR3 sequences were amplified from RNA transcripts. With the HTBI primer set, the TCR CDR3 went through a first round of RT-PCR. A single record per CDR3 protein comes from TCRdb applying MiXCR to the multiplex PCR reads. The sample contains hundreds of thousands of distinct CDR3 sequences, more than 13% of which appear only once. This sample was taken from a study of T cells in Graves' hyperthyroidism and ophthalmopathy. Trimming cost V 2 bases and J 0 bases, with 4 bases left between them. In germline, CDR1 is MNHEY, CDR2 SVGAGI. This CDR3 region has 13 residues.

Sequencing used blood. The sequence was obtained from a man aged 45-65 years with Graves' ophthalmopathy. This chain links TRBV6-5 with TRBJ1-2; D gene uncertain. The CDR3 DNA reads as TGTGCCAGCAGTTACGCAGCTAACTATGGCTACACCTTC. This gives the protein CASSYAANYGYTF.